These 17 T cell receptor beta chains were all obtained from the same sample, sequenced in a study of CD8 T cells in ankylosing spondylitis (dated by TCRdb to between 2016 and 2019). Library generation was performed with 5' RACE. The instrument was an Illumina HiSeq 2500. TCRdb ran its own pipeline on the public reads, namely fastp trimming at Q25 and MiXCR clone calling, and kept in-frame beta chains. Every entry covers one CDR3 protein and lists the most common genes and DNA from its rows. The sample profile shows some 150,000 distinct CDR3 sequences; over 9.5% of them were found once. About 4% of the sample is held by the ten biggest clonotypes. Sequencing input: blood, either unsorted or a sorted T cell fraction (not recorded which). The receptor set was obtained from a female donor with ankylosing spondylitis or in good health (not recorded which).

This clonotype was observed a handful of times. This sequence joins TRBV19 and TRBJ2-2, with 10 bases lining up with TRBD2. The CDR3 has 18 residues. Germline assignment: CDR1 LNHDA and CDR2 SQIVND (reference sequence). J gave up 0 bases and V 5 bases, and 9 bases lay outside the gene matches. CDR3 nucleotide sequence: TGTGCCAGTAGTCCCCTATGGACTAGCGGCGCGAACACCGGGGAGCTGTTTTTT. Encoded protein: CASSPLWTSGANTGELFF.

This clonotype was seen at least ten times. CDR3 coding DNA: TGTGCCAGCAGTTCACCGGGACAGACAGATACGCAGTATTTT. Its protein is CASSSPGQTDTQYF. The chain couples TRBV5-5 to TRBJ2-3, with 7 bases that match TRBD1. The germline V gene has CDR1 SGHKS and CDR2 YYEKEE (reference sequence). The V segment lost 5 bases and the J segment 3 bases; nucleotides outside the gene matches: 6. The CDR3 is 14 residues long.

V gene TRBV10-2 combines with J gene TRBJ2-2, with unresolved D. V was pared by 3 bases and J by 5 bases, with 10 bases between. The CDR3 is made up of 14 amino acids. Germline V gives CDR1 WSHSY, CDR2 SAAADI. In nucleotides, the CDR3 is TGCGCCAGCAGTGATGTCGGCAGGACCGGGGAGCTGTTTTTT. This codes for CASSDVGRTGELFF.

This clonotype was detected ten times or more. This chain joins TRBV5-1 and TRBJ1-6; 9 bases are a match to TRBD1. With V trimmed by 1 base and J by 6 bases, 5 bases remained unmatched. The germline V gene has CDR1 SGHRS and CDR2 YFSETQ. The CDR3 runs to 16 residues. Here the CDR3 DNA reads TGCGCCAGCAGCTTGTTTGGGACAGGGCTTAATTCACCCCTCCACTTT. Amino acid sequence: CASSLFGTGLNSPLHF.

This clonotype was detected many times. The CDR3 region has the DNA TGCAGTGCAGGGGATGGGTGGGACACAGATACGCAGTATTTT. Translating it yields CSAGDGWDTDTQYF. The chain employs TRBV20-1 and TRBJ2-3, with a weak D call TRBD1 (5 bases). CDR3 length: 14 residues. In germline, CDR1 is DFQATT, CDR2 SNEGSKA (reference sequence). Trimming left V 6 bases short and J 2 bases short, with 15 bases between.

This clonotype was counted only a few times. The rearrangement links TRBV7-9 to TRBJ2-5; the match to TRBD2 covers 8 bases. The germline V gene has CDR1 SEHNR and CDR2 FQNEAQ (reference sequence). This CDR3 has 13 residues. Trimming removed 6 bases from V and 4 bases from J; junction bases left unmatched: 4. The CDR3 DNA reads TGTGCCAGCAGTTTTAGCGGGACAGAGACCCAGTACTTC. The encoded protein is CASSFSGTETQYF. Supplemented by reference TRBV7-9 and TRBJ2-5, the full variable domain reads DTGVSQNPRHKITKRGQNVTFRCDPISEHNRLYWYRQTLGQGPEFLTYFQNEAQLEKSRLLSDRFSAERPKGSFSTLEIQRTEQGDSAMYLCASSFSGTETQYFGPGTRLLVL.

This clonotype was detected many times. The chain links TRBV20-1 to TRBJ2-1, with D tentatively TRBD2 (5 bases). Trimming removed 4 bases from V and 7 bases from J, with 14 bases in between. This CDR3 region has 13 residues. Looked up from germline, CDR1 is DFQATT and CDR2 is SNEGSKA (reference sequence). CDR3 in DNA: TGCAGTGCTAACCTCGGAGGTTGGAATGAGCAGTTCTTC. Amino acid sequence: CSANLGGWNEQFF.

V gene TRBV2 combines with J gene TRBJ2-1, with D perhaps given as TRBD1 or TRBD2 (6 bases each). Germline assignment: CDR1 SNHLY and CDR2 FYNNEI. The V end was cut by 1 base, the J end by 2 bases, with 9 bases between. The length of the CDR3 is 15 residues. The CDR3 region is CASSEEGGPYNEQFF. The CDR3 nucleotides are TGTGCCAGCAGTGAAGAGGGGGGCCCCTACAATGAGCAGTTCTTC.

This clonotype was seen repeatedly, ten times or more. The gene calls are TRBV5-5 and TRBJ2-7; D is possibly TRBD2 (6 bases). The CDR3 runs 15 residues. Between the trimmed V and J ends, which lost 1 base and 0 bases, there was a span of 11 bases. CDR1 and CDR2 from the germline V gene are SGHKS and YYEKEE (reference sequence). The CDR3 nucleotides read TGTGCCAGCAGCTTGAACGGGGGAAGCTCCTACGAGCAGTACTTC. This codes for CASSLNGGSSYEQYF.

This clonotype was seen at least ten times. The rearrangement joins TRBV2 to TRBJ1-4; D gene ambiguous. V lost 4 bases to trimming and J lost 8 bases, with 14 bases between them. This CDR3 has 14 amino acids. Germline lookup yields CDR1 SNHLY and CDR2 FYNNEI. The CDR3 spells CASSVHSRAEKLFF. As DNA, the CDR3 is TGTGCCAGCAGTGTACACTCGAGGGCAGAAAAACTGTTTTTT.

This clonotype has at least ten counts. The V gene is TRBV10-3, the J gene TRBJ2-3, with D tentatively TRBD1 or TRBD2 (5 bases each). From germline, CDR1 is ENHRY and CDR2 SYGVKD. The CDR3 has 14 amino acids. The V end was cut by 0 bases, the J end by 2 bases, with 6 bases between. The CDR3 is CAISESGVTDTQYF. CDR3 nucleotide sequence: TGTGCCATCAGTGAGTCGGGGGTCACAGATACGCAGTATTTT.

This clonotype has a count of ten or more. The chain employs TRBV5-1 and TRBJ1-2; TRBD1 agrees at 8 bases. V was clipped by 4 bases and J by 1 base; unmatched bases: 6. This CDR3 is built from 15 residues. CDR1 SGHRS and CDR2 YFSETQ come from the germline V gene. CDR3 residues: CASSPGQGFNYGYTF. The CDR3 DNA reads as TGCGCCAGCAGCCCCGGACAGGGCTTTAACTATGGCTACACCTTC.

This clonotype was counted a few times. DNA of the CDR3: TGCAGCGTTGAGACGGAGAATGAGCAGTTCTTC. As protein: CSVETENEQFF. This sequence joins TRBV29-1 and TRBJ2-1; D uncertain. Trimming cost V 3 bases and J 7 bases, with 7 bases left between them. Germline CDR1 reads SQVTM; CDR2 reads ANQGSEA. The CDR3 has 11 amino acids.

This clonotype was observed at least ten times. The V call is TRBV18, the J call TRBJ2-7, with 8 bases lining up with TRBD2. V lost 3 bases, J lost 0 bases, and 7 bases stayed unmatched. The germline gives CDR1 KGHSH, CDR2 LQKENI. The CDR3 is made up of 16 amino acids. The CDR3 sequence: CASSPELGLDSYEQYF. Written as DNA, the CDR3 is TGTGCCAGCTCACCCGAATTGGGACTAGACTCCTACGAGCAGTACTTC.

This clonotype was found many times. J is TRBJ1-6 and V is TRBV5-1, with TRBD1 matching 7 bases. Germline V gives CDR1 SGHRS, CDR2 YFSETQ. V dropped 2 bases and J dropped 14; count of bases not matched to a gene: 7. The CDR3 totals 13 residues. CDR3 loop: CASSFMRGRSLHF. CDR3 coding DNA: TGCGCCAGCAGCTTTATGAGGGGGCGGTCCCTCCACTTT. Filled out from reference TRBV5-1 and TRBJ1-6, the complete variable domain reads KAGVTQTPRYLIKTRGQQVTLSCSPISGHRSVSWYQQTPGQGLQFLFEYFSETQRNKGNFPGRFSGRQFSNSRSEMNVSTLELGDSALYLCASSFMRGRSLHFGNGTRLTVT.

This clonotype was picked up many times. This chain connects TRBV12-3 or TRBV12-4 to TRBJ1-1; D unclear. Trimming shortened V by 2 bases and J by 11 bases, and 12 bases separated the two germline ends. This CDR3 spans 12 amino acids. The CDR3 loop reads CASSLMSVKAFF. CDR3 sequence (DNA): TGTGCCAGCAGTTTAATGAGCGTTAAGGCTTTCTTT.

The CDR3 sequence: CASKSVIASYEQYF. The DNA of the CDR3 is TGTGCCAGTAAGAGTGTAATAGCCTCCTACGAGCAGTACTTC. The chain employs TRBV19 and TRBJ2-7; D is unresolved. Trimming pared 7 bases from V and 0 bases from J, leaving 13 bases between. The CDR3 runs 14 residues. The germline V gene encodes CDR1 LNHDA and CDR2 SQIVND (reference sequence).